A selection of T cell receptor beta chains follows, all from one sample in a study of T-cell memory formation after mild COVID-19. From the 5' RACE reads, TCRdb called clonotypes with MiXCR, one entry per CDR3 protein. The sample lists hundreds of thousands of distinct CDR3 sequences; roughly 20% were seen once. The sample taken for sequencing was PBMCs or a T cell subset sorted from them (not recorded which). The receptors shown here come from an adult woman who had mild COVID-19 (a few samples of this study predate the infection). Cell type and time point are not known. The CDR3 runs from the conserved cysteine through the conserved F or W. The D gene is left open where the match is weak. Only part of the rows carry a size: once, few, many, or a class if the clone is expanded.

v_gene,abundance,d_gene,j_gene,CDR3aa,CDR3nt
TRBV6-4,many,.,TRBJ1-6,CASSDSSRGDNSPLHF,TGTGCCAGCAGTGACTCTTCGAGAGGAGATAATTCACCCCTCCACTTT
TRBV7-9,.,TRBD1,TRBJ1-1,CASSLGDRKNTEAFF,TGTGCCAGCAGCTTAGGGGACAGAAAGAACACTGAAGCTTTCTTT
TRBV5-6,few,.,TRBJ1-1,CASSSKRDGLKAFF,TGTGCCAGCAGCTCTAAGAGGGACGGCCTCAAAGCTTTCTTT
TRBV20-1,many,TRBD2,TRBJ2-5,CSASGGGSFQVGETQYF,TGCAGTGCTAGTGGTGGCGGGAGCTTCCAAGTGGGAGAGACCCAGTACTTC
TRBV18,.,.,TRBJ1-5,CASSPDLSQPQHF,TGTGCCAGCTCACCCGACCTTTCTCAGCCCCAGCATTTT
TRBV5-1,few,TRBD1,TRBJ2-7,CASSGSGTGQYF,TGCGCCAGCAGCGGCAGTGGGACAGGGCAGTACTTC
TRBV5-1,few,TRBD1,TRBJ1-4,CASSLDHRGPEKLFF,TGCGCCAGCAGCTTGGACCACAGGGGCCCTGAAAAACTGTTTTTT
TRBV24-1,few,.,TRBJ2-1,CATSDHLTRSSYNEQFF,TGTGCCACCAGTGACCATCTGACCCGCAGCTCCTACAATGAGCAGTTCTTC
TRBV2,few,.,TRBJ2-3,CASMEGRSRRFSTDTQYF,TGTGCCAGCATGGAAGGGCGGTCCCGGCGTTTTAGCACAGATACGCAGTATTTT
TRBV6-5,few,.,TRBJ2-2,CASSLWGGELFF,TGTGCCAGCAGTCTATGGGGCGGGGAGCTGTTTTTT
TRBV7-6,many,TRBD2,TRBJ2-7,CASSSWTSGSYEQYF,TGTGCCAGCAGCTCTTGGACTAGCGGCTCCTACGAGCAGTACTTC
TRBV7-2,.,TRBD2,TRBJ2-3,CASSSSTSGITDTQYF,TGTGCCAGCAGCTCCTCGACTAGCGGGATCACAGATACGCAGTATTTT
TRBV19,.,.,TRBJ1-3,CASSAGSSGNTIYF,TGTGCCAGTAGTGCCGGGAGCTCTGGAAACACCATATATTTT
TRBV29-1,.,.,TRBJ2-7,CSVLTTGYYEQYF,TGCAGCGTTCTGACGACAGGCTACTACGAGCAGTACTTC
TRBV13,.,.,TRBJ2-7,CASSLASRAAYEQYF,TGTGCCAGCAGCCTGGCGTCCCGGGCGGCCTACGAGCAGTACTTC
TRBV20-1,.,TRBD2,TRBJ2-3,CGCERGAYTDTQYF,TGCGGATGCGAGCGGGGAGCGTACACAGATACGCAGTATTTT
TRBV6-1,.,.,TRBJ2-1,CASSGESPSNEQFF,TGTGCCAGCAGTGGTGAATCCCCTAGCAATGAGCAGTTCTTC
TRBV7-9,many,.,TRBJ2-3,CASSLSRTDTQYF,TGTGCCAGCAGTTTGTCCCGTACAGATACGCAGTATTTT
TRBV24-1,.,TRBD1,TRBJ2-2,CATSDTGTGVKGGELFF,TGTGCCACCAGTGATACCGGGACAGGGGTGAAAGGCGGGGAGCTGTTTTTT
TRBV10-3,.,TRBD1,TRBJ1-4,CAISPTGANNEKLFF,TGTGCCATCAGTCCGACAGGGGCCAATAATGAAAAACTGTTTTTT
TRBV7-9,.,.,TRBJ1-4,CASSLRGLAYEKLFF,TGTGCCAGCAGCTTAAGAGGGTTAGCGTACGAAAAACTGTTTTTT
TRBV6-5,.,.,TRBJ1-4,CASSYSSGKAEKLFF,TGTGCCAGCAGTTACTCTTCCGGAAAAGCTGAAAAACTGTTTTTT
TRBV4-3,.,.,TRBJ1-2,CASSQERGDYGYTF,TGCGCCAGCAGCCAAGAGCGGGGCGACTATGGCTACACCTTC
TRBV27,few,TRBD1,TRBJ2-7,CASSHNSGGAGSYEQYF,TGTGCCAGCAGTCATAACTCAGGGGGCGCAGGGTCCTACGAGCAGTACTTC
TRBV13,.,.,TRBJ2-3,CASSMGTFTDTQYF,TGTGCCAGCAGCATGGGGACCTTCACAGATACGCAGTATTTT
TRBV14,few,.,TRBJ1-2,CASSQKDRSLYGYTF,TGTGCCAGCAGCCAAAAGGACAGATCCCTCTATGGCTACACCTTC
TRBV24-1,many,TRBD2,TRBJ2-1,CATSDPGTSGRNRNEQFF,TGTGCCACCAGTGATCCCGGGACTAGCGGGAGGAATCGAAATGAGCAGTTCTTC
TRBV29-1,once,TRBD2,TRBJ2-5,CSVEEGTSGGTQYF,TGCAGCGTTGAAGAAGGGACTAGCGGAGGGACCCAGTACTTC
TRBV19,.,.,TRBJ1-1,CASSTGFGGTEAFF,TGTGCCAGTAGTACAGGGTTTGGGGGCACTGAAGCTTTCTTT
TRBV12-3/TRBV12-4,.,.,TRBJ1-2,CASSLWDMATVGYTF,TGTGCCAGCAGTTTATGGGACATGGCAACTGTCGGCTACACCTTC
TRBV14,few,.,TRBJ1-2,CASSRGGLADGYTF,TGTGCCAGCAGCCGAGGTGGCCTGGCTGATGGCTACACCTTC
TRBV9,.,.,TRBJ2-1,CASSPSPGLDNEQFF,TGTGCCAGCAGCCCGAGCCCGGGACTTGACAATGAGCAGTTCTTC
TRBV7-2,.,TRBD1,TRBJ1-4,CASRAGGGRNEKLFF,TGTGCCAGCAGGGCAGGGGGCGGACGAAATGAAAAACTGTTTTTT
TRBV5-1,.,.,TRBJ2-3,CASSLMRVADTQYF,TGCGCCAGCAGCTTGATGAGGGTGGCAGATACGCAGTATTTT
TRBV12-3/TRBV12-4,few,.,TRBJ2-7,CASSLPDSYEQYF,TGTGCCAGCAGTTTACCGGATTCCTACGAGCAGTACTTC
TRBV7-9,.,.,TRBJ2-7,CASSLVLGIQEQYF,TGTGCCAGCAGCTTAGTTTTGGGCATTCAAGAGCAGTACTTC
TRBV3-1,.,.,TRBJ1-4,CASSQRDSFVNEKLFF,TGTGCCAGCAGCCAAAGAGACAGCTTCGTTAATGAAAAACTGTTTTTT
TRBV20-1,.,TRBD2,TRBJ2-7,CSAAAGEGLLEQYF,TGCAGTGCTGCGGCTGGGGAGGGGCTGCTCGAGCAGTACTTC
TRBV6-1,.,.,TRBJ2-7,CASSERRLSYEQYF,TGTGCCAGCAGTGAAAGGCGGCTCTCCTACGAGCAGTACTTC
TRBV3-1,few,TRBD2,TRBJ2-2,CASSPWTSGRFGELFF,TGTGCCAGCAGCCCCTGGACTAGCGGGAGGTTCGGGGAGCTGTTTTTT
TRBV14,.,TRBD2,TRBJ2-3,CASSQVRGSGGANTQYF,TGTGCCAGCAGCCAAGTTCGCGGTAGCGGGGGGGCCAATACGCAGTATTTT
TRBV5-6,.,TRBD1,TRBJ2-5,CASSFGQGSPQYF,TGTGCCAGCAGCTTCGGACAGGGGTCCCCCCAGTACTTC
TRBV24-1,.,.,TRBJ2-1,CATSDPQVAVGSYNEQFF,TGTGCCACCAGTGATCCACAGGTTGCGGTGGGATCCTACAATGAGCAGTTCTTC
TRBV6-5,.,.,TRBJ1-1,CASSRTGRFEAFF,TGTGCCAGCAGTCGGACCGGACGGTTTGAAGCTTTCTTT
TRBV4-1,.,TRBD1,TRBJ1-5,CASSQDQTGRKPQHF,TGCGCCAGCAGCCAAGATCAGACAGGGCGTAAGCCCCAGCATTTT
TRBV18,.,.,TRBJ2-5,CASSPLGAGTMETQYF,TGTGCCAGCTCACCATTGGGTGCCGGGACAATGGAGACCCAGTACTTC
TRBV6-1,few,.,TRBJ1-5,CASRANFNQPQHF,TGTGCCAGCAGGGCCAACTTCAATCAGCCCCAGCATTTT
TRBV11-2,.,.,TRBJ2-7,CASSLVGGVHEQYF,TGTGCCAGCAGCTTAGTGGGTGGGGTCCACGAGCAGTACTTC
TRBV7-3,few,.,TRBJ1-1,CASSLTGGGRGTEAFF,TGTGCCAGCAGCTTAACGGGTGGGGGGCGCGGCACTGAAGCTTTCTTT
TRBV5-1,few,TRBD2,TRBJ2-3,CASRRTTSGGTDTQYF,TGCGCCAGCAGGCGCACCACTAGCGGGGGCACAGATACGCAGTATTTT
TRBV20-1,.,TRBD2,TRBJ2-3,CSARERREGLADTQYF,TGCAGTGCTAGAGAACGGCGGGAGGGCCTAGCAGATACGCAGTATTTT
TRBV5-4,.,TRBD2,TRBJ2-2,CASSLLTSGGGGELFF,TGTGCCAGCAGCCTCCTGACTAGCGGGGGAGGCGGGGAGCTGTTTTTT
TRBV30,many,.,TRBJ2-3,CAWSAPRGGRTDTQYF,TGTGCCTGGAGTGCCCCCCGTGGGGGCCGAACAGATACGCAGTATTTT
TRBV6-2/TRBV6-3,few,.,TRBJ2-1,CASSRQDVNEQFF,TGTGCCAGCAGTCGACAGGATGTCAATGAGCAGTTCTTC
TRBV20-1,.,.,TRBJ1-2,CSASIKNYGYTF,TGCAGTGCTAGCATCAAGAACTATGGCTACACCTTC
TRBV24-1,.,.,TRBJ2-7,CATSDLLGGEQYF,TGTGCCACCAGTGATTTACTGGGGGGCGAGCAGTACTTC
TRBV2,few,TRBD2,TRBJ2-1,CASSSGRATPKGEQFF,TGTGCCAGCAGTAGCGGGAGGGCCACTCCCAAAGGGGAGCAGTTCTTC
TRBV3-1,.,.,TRBJ1-5,CASSQGGTLLSNQPQHF,TGTGCCAGCAGCCAAGGCGGGACACTATTAAGCAATCAGCCCCAGCATTTT
TRBV4-1,.,.,TRBJ1-4,CASSLQADGYNEKLFF,TGCGCCAGCAGCTTACAAGCGGACGGATATAATGAAAAACTGTTTTTT
TRBV5-1,many,.,TRBJ2-6,CASSQGSGANVLTF,TGTGCCAGCAGCCAGGGCTCTGGGGCCAACGTCCTGACTTTC